The next 14 T cell receptor beta chains were all read from a single sample in a study of Ad26.COV2.S vaccination and SARS-CoV-2 variants. Treatment here: 15 to 20 received Ad26.COV2.S at low or high dose, single or two shots; several received placebo; per-sample allocation not given. It was on day 63 after the first vaccine or placebo injection that samples were taken. The table came from immunoSEQ multiplex PCR; TCRdb's copy has only in-frame clones and leaves some out. The sample consists of 250,000 or so clones, around 88% of them appearing once. Material: peripheral blood, obtained in a trial of Ad26.COV2.S vaccine versus placebo. These TCRs come from a person aged 18 to 59 who received the Ad26.COV2.S COVID-19 vaccine or a placebo.

The chain uses TRBV6-2 or TRBV6-3 and TRBJ2-1, with D perhaps TRBD1 (5 bases). Trimming removed 0 bases from V and 8 bases from J, with 20 bases in between. The CDR3 extends over 17 amino acids. Germline lookup yields CDR1 MNHEY and CDR2 SVGEGT. The CDR3 reads CASSYSIWQGRADEQFF. The CDR3 nucleotides are TGTGCCAGCAGTTACTCGATTTGGCAGGGAAGAGCTGATGAGCAGTTCTTC.

The chain is built from TRBV6-6 and TRBJ1-2; 9 positions match TRBD1. Germline V CDR1 and CDR2: MNHNY, SVGAGI (reference sequence). CDR3 size: 15 residues. Germline trimming cut 2 bases from V and 5 bases from J; bases unmatched to any gene: 6. CDR3 in DNA: TGTGCCAGCAGTTACCCGGGACAGGGTGATTATGGCTACACCTTC. Residues: CASSYPGQGDYGYTF.

The CDR3: CASRGTGRGTQYF. As DNA, the CDR3 is TGTGCCAGTAGGGGGACAGGCAGAGGGACCCAGTACTTC. The rearrangement joins TRBV19 to TRBJ2-5, with 8 bases matching TRBD1. The V gene's germline CDR1 is LNHDA and CDR2 SQIVND (reference sequence). The CDR3 is 13 amino acids. The trim removed 6 bases at V and 7 bases at J, leaving 7 bases unmatched.

The chain uses TRBV25-1 and TRBJ1-3; 7 bases line up with TRBD1. Per germline, CDR1 MGHDK and CDR2 SYGVNS. The CDR3 consists of 16 residues. With V trimmed by 2 bases and J by 4 bases, 8 bases remained unmatched. Here the CDR3 DNA reads TGTGCCAGCAGTGAACGTGAGACAGGGTGGGGAAACACCATATATTTT. Its translation: CASSERETGWGNTIYF.

This chain uses TRBV19 with TRBJ2-1; perhaps TRBD1 as D (6 bases). Germline lookup yields CDR1 LNHDA and CDR2 SQIVND (reference sequence). This CDR3 has 14 amino acids. V gave up 5 bases and J gave up 4 bases, with 12 bases separating them. The CDR3 is CASSPQGPYNEQFF. CDR3 nucleotide sequence: TGTGCCAGTAGTCCACAGGGTCCTTACAATGAGCAGTTCTTC.

This clone has just a few counts. This sample includes further DNA sequences coding for the same CDR3. This sequence joins TRBV29-1 and TRBJ2-3; no reliable D call. The V gene lost 4 bases and the J gene lost 2 bases, with 10 bases spanning the gap. The CDR3 spans 13 residues. CDR1 SQVTM and CDR2 ANQGSEA come from the germline V gene. CDR3 DNA sequence: TGCAGCGTTGGAGCGACATCCACAGATACGCAGTATTTT. This sequence encodes CSVGATSTDTQYF.

This chain joins TRBV30 and TRBJ1-3, with D perhaps TRBD1 (5 bases). The CDR3 has 13 residues. CDR1 GTSNPN and CDR2 SVGIG come from the germline V gene (reference sequence). V lost 1 base and J lost 2, with 6 bases in between. CDR3 sequence (DNA): TGTGCCTGGAGTGGGGGGACTGGAAACACCATATATTTT. Amino acids: CAWSGGTGNTIYF.

The V call is TRBV10-3, the J call TRBJ2-7, with D unresolved. Deletions cut 6 bases from V and 2 bases from J, with 5 bases between. Germline CDR1 ENHRY, CDR2 SYGVKD. The CDR3 extends over 11 amino acids. The DNA of the CDR3 is TGTGCCATCAGGACTCCCTACGAGCAGTACGTC. Translated: CAIRTPYEQYV.

The J gene is TRBJ2-2, the V gene TRBV14; D is tentatively TRBD1 or TRBD2 (5 bases each). The V end lost 9 bases, the J end lost 5 bases, and 19 bases lay between the germline ends. Germline loops: CDR1 SGHDN, CDR2 FVKESK. The CDR3 covers 15 residues. This CDR3 is CASNTGLTQTGELFF. CDR3 in DNA: TGTGCCAGTAATACGGGGCTTACCCAGACCGGGGAGCTGTTTTTT.

This clone has only a few counts. The chain has TRBV5-6 and TRBJ2-7; D not resolved. The length of the CDR3 is 13 residues. Trimming cost V 0 bases and J 3 bases, with 7 bases left between them. Germline V CDR1 and CDR2: SGHDT, YYEEEE. The CDR3 spells CASSLAGIYEQYF. CDR3 DNA: TGTGCCAGCAGCTTGGCGGGCATCTACGAGCAGTACTTC.

This clone came up once. The V call is TRBV9, the J call TRBJ2-2, with 8 bases matching TRBD2. V was pared by 7 bases and J by 2 bases, with 7 bases of the junction left unmatched. Looked up from germline, CDR1 is SGDLS and CDR2 is YYNGEE. The CDR3 is 15 amino acids. The CDR3 DNA reads TGTGCCAGCTCGTGGAGCGGGAGAAACACCGGGGAGCTGTTTTTT. Translated, it gives CASSWSGRNTGELFF.

The V call is TRBV7-2, the J call TRBJ1-4; D ambiguous. The CDR3 has 14 amino acids. Trimming took 1 base from V and 4 from J, leaving 7 bases between them. Germline-derived CDR1 and CDR2 are SGHTA and FQGNSA. DNA of the CDR3: TGTGCCAGCAGCTTAGTGGCCGGTAATGAAAAACTGTTTTTT. Translation gives CASSLVAGNEKLFF.

The rearrangement uses TRBV9 and TRBJ1-3, with D possibly being TRBD1 (6 bases). This CDR3 comprises 17 residues. Germline V gives CDR1 SGDLS, CDR2 YYNGEE. The V end lost 0 bases, the J end lost 0 bases, and 13 bases lay between the germline ends. CDR3 coding DNA: TGTGCCAGCAGCGTAGCTGGGGGCAGGCACTCTGGAAACACCATATATTTT. It encodes CASSVAGGRHSGNTIYF. The whole variable domain, remainder taken from reference TRBV9 and TRBJ1-3, is DSGVTQTPKHLITATGQRVTLRCSPRSGDLSVYWYQQSLDQGLQFLIQYYNGEERAKGNILERFSAQQFPDLHSELNLSSLELGDSALYFCASSVAGGRHSGNTIYFGEGSWLTVV.

This sequence joins TRBV13 and TRBJ1-2, with TRBD1 as a possible D gene (6 bases). This CDR3 has 15 residues. Germline CDR1 is PRHDT and CDR2 is FYEKMQ (reference sequence). The V end was cut by 7 bases, the J end by 5 bases, with 20 bases between. Written as DNA, the CDR3 is TGTGCCAGCAACCGAATCCTTCAGGGGTCGTATGGCTACACCTTC. Translation: CASNRILQGSYGYTF.